One and the same sample provided the 23 T cell receptor beta chains below, sequenced in a study of blood T cell repertoires in COVID-19. Method: immunoSEQ multiplex PCR; TCRdb's copy keeps in-frame clones and lacks some. This sample has more than 95,000 clones, with 86% found just once. Specimen: peripheral blood. These receptor sequences come from a man aged 70-80 years who had recovered from COVID-19.

The chain uses TRBV5-4 and TRBJ2-1; 13 bases match TRBD2. The CDR3 extends over 17 amino acids. J gave up 7 bases and V 3 bases, and 10 bases lay outside the gene matches. Germline V CDR1 and CDR2: SGHNT, YYREEE (reference sequence). CDR3 in amino acids: CASSWVGWTSGSNEQFF. The CDR3 DNA follows: TGTGCCAGCAGCTGGGTGGGTTGGACTAGCGGGAGTAATGAGCAGTTCTTC.

This sequence joins TRBV20-1 and TRBJ2-3, with D possibly being TRBD1 (5 bases). The CDR3 is 14 amino acids. V lost 3 bases to trimming and J lost 9 bases, with 19 bases between them. CDR1 and CDR2 from the germline V gene are DFQATT and SNEGSKA (reference sequence). The CDR3 here is CSASRGSLAGTQYF. The CDR3 nucleotides read TGCAGTGCTAGTCGCGGCTCCCTGGCAGGGACGCAGTATTTT.

The chain is built from TRBV6-5 and TRBJ1-1; D might be TRBD1 (5 bases). The CDR3 totals 15 residues. The germline CDR1 and CDR2 sequences are MNHEY and SVGAGI. V was shortened by 6 bases and J by 1 base, with 15 bases between the two germline ends. The CDR3 here is CASRPNVQANTEAFF. CDR3 sequence (DNA): TGTGCCAGCAGGCCAAACGTACAGGCGAACACTGAAGCTTTCTTT.

The chain couples TRBV18 to TRBJ2-7, with TRBD2 as a possible D gene (5 bases). The germline V and J ends were trimmed by 2 bases and 4 bases, with 12 bases remaining between them. The germline V gene has CDR1 KGHSH and CDR2 LQKENI. The CDR3 consists of 14 residues. This chain's CDR3 is CASSPASRPYEQYF. CDR3 coding DNA: TGTGCCAGCTCACCAGCTAGCAGACCGTACGAGCAGTACTTC.

The chain recombines TRBV9 with TRBJ1-4; D not resolved. Germline V lookup: CDR1 SGDLS, CDR2 YYNGEE. This CDR3 has 14 residues. Trimming removed 6 bases at V and 8 bases at J, with 17 bases between. The CDR3 spells CASTRGPTQEKLFF. The CDR3 DNA sequence: TGTGCCAGCACTAGAGGCCCCACTCAAGAAAAACTGTTTTTT.

The chain carries TRBV18 and TRBJ1-1; no reliable D call. The germline V gene encodes CDR1 KGHSH and CDR2 LQKENI. The CDR3 has 13 amino acids. Trimming left V 2 bases short and J 1 base short, with 5 bases between. As DNA, the CDR3 is TGTGCCAGCTCACCATCAGGGAACACTGAAGCTTTCTTT. Amino acids: CASSPSGNTEAFF.

This chain connects TRBV24-1 to TRBJ2-1; 7 bases match TRBD1. Germline V CDR1 and CDR2: KGHDR, SFDVKD. J lost 2 bases, V lost 0 bases, and 6 bases had no gene match. CDR3 length: 17 amino acids. The DNA of the CDR3 is TGTGCCACCAGTGATTTGAACGGCAGGGGGACCTACAATGAGCAGTTCTTC. It encodes CATSDLNGRGTYNEQFF.

This chain joins TRBV7-2 and TRBJ2-1; 10 nucleotides agree with TRBD2. The length of the CDR3 is 14 residues. V gave up 3 bases and J gave up 6 bases; unmatched junction bases: 2. Germline lookup yields CDR1 SGHTA and CDR2 FQGNSA. The CDR3 protein is CASSFRTSGNEQFF. The DNA for the CDR3 is TGTGCCAGCAGCTTTCGGACTAGCGGCAATGAGCAGTTCTTC.

The rearrangement uses TRBV6-5 and TRBJ2-7, with TRBD1 identical over 11 bases. Germline CDR1 MNHEY, CDR2 SVGAGI. The V and J ends lost 6 bases and 4 bases, in that order; junction bases with no gene match: 5. CDR3 length: 14 residues. In nucleotides, the CDR3 is TGTGCCAGCAGGCACGGACAGGGGGCTTACGAGCAGTACTTC. It specifies CASRHGQGAYEQYF.

The genes are TRBV5-5 and TRBJ1-2; 8 bases map to TRBD1. The germline CDR1 and CDR2 sequences are SGHKS and YYEKEE (reference sequence). After removal of 0 bases from V and 9 bases from J, the junction contained 4 bases not matched to a gene. The CDR3 sequence is 13 residues long. CDR3 amino acids: CASSLAGGLSYTF. The DNA of the CDR3 is TGTGCCAGCAGCTTGGCAGGGGGCCTAAGCTACACCTTC.

V usage is TRBV5-4 and J usage is TRBJ2-6; TRBD1 might be the D (6 bases). Germline CDR1 reads SGHNT; CDR2 reads YYREEE (reference sequence). This CDR3 contains 16 residues. Trimming pared 8 bases from V and 0 bases from J, leaving 15 bases between. DNA of the CDR3: TGTGCCAGTCTAGACAGGCGTAACTCTGGGGCCAACGTCCTGACTTTC. This codes for CASLDRRNSGANVLTF.

The V call is TRBV29-1, the J call TRBJ2-5; 9 nucleotides match TRBD2. The germline CDR1 and CDR2 sequences are SQVTM and ANQGSEA. CDR3 length equals 14 residues. The junction had 7 bases not matched to a gene; V was cut back by 3 bases and J by 5 bases. CDR3: CSVDLRGGRETQYF. In DNA form, the CDR3 reads TGCAGCGTTGATCTGCGGGGGGGCCGTGAGACCCAGTACTTC.

CDR3 in amino acids: CASTPPASTYEQYF. The CDR3 DNA follows: TGTGCCAGCACCCCCCCCGCTAGTACCTACGAGCAGTACTTC. This rearrangement joins TRBV6-2 or TRBV6-3 to TRBJ2-7; D unclear. Germline loops: CDR1 MNHEY, CDR2 SVGEGT. The CDR3 totals 14 residues. The germline V and J ends were trimmed by 7 bases and 2 bases, with 15 bases remaining between them.

The chain uses TRBV9 and TRBJ2-1; TRBD1 might be the D (5 bases). From germline, CDR1 is SGDLS and CDR2 YYNGEE. The CDR3 is made up of 15 amino acids. The V and J ends lost 2 bases and 4 bases respectively, with 13 bases between them. The CDR3 DNA reads TGTGCCAGCAGCGTCCAGGGCGGTCGATACAATGAGCAGTTCTTC. Protein sequence: CASSVQGGRYNEQFF.

The rearrangement uses TRBV19 and TRBJ2-1; a weak D match, TRBD1 (5 bases). Between the trimmed V and J ends, which lost 3 bases and 2 bases, there was a span of 11 bases. The CDR3 runs to 15 residues. Germline V CDR1 and CDR2: LNHDA, SQIVND (reference sequence). CDR3 nucleotides: TGTGCCAGTAGTATGGGGCTACCCACCTACAATGAGCAGTTCTTC. Amino acid sequence: CASSMGLPTYNEQFF.

The chain combines TRBV19 with TRBJ1-1, with 8 bases fitting TRBD1. V lost 5 bases to trimming and J lost 1 base; unmatched junction nucleotides: 6. The CDR3 contains 15 residues. Germline V gives CDR1 LNHDA, CDR2 SQIVND (reference sequence). CDR3 amino acids: CASSLGQGGNTEAFF. As DNA, the CDR3 is TGTGCCAGTAGTTTAGGACAGGGCGGGAACACTGAAGCTTTCTTT.

This chain joins TRBV18 and TRBJ2-2; D unclear. V was cut by 3 bases and J by 2 bases, with 13 bases left in between. Germline CDR1 is KGHSH and CDR2 is LQKENI. CDR3 length: 16 amino acids. CDR3: CASSPLQMTNTGELFF. CDR3 coding DNA: TGTGCCAGCTCACCTCTTCAAATGACAAACACCGGGGAGCTGTTTTTT.

The rearrangement joins TRBV18 to TRBJ2-3, with 10 bases matching TRBD2. Germline loops: CDR1 KGHSH, CDR2 LQKENI. The CDR3 runs to 14 residues. After removal of 3 bases from V and 8 bases from J, the junction contained 5 bases not matched to a gene. The CDR3 DNA is TGTGCCAGCTCACCTGGGACTAGCGAATCTACGCAGTATTTT. This codes for CASSPGTSESTQYF. Variable domain in full (rest from reference TRBV18 and TRBJ2-3): NAGVMQNPRHLVRRRGQEARLRCSPMKGHSHVYWYRQLPEEGLKFMVYLQKENIIDESGMPKERFSAEFPKEGPSILRIQQVVRGDSAAYFCASSPGTSESTQYFGPGTRLTVL.

The chain is built from TRBV28 and TRBJ1-1; D may be TRBD1 (6 bases). The CDR3 consists of 16 residues. Deletions cut 5 bases from V and 0 bases from J, with 16 bases between. CDR1 MDHEN and CDR2 SYDVKM come from the germline V gene. The CDR3: CASSQDSVFMNTEAFF. In DNA, the CDR3 is TGTGCCAGCAGTCAGGACAGCGTATTCATGAACACTGAAGCTTTCTTT.

The chain recombines TRBV3-1 (or the pseudogene TRBV3-2) with TRBJ2-3; D ambiguous. The germline CDR1 and CDR2 sequences are LGHDT and YNNKEL (reference sequence). Trimming took 0 bases from V and 12 from J, leaving 10 bases between them. The CDR3 has 12 residues. The CDR3 nucleotides read TGTGCCAGCAGCCAAGAACTGAGAGTACAGTATTTT. It yields the protein CASSQELRVQYF.

The genes are TRBV2 and TRBJ2-1; 11 positions match TRBD2. J gave up 6 bases and V 0 bases, and 10 bases lay outside the gene matches. The CDR3 has 18 amino acids. The germline gives CDR1 SNHLY, CDR2 FYNNEI. The CDR3 loop reads CASSEARVAGGPGNEQFF. The CDR3 DNA is TGTGCCAGCAGTGAAGCTAGGGTAGCGGGGGGGCCCGGCAATGAGCAGTTCTTC.

The genes are TRBV5-1 and TRBJ2-3; the match to TRBD2 covers 7 bases. The CDR3 runs to 18 residues. Germline values: CDR1 SGHRS, CDR2 YFSETQ. V dropped 4 bases and J dropped 6; count of bases not matched to a gene: 20. The CDR3 nucleotides read TGCGCCAGCAGCCTCCAGGGTTTTGCGGGGGAAGTAGTGGATACGCAGTATTTT. Encoded protein: CASSLQGFAGEVVDTQYF.

This chain links TRBV5-4 with TRBJ1-5; 7 bases are shared with TRBD1. With V trimmed by 0 bases and J by 3 bases, 3 bases remained unmatched. Per germline, CDR1 SGHNT and CDR2 YYREEE (reference sequence). This CDR3 contains 15 residues. The CDR3 sequence is CASSLGQGDNQPQHF. Written as DNA, the CDR3 is TGTGCCAGCAGCTTGGGACAGGGCGACAATCAGCCCCAGCATTTT.